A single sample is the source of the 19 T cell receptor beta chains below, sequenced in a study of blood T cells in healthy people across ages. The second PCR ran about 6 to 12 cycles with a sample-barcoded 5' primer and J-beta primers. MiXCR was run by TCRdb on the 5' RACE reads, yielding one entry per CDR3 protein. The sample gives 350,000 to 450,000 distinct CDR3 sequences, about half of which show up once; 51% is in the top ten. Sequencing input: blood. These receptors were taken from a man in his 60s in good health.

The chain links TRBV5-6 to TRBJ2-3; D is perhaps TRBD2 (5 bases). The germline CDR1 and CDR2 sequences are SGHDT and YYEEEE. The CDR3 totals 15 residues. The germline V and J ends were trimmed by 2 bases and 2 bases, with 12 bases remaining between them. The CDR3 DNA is TGTGCCAGCAGCTTTACTAGGCTATCCACAGATACGCAGTATTTT. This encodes CASSFTRLSTDTQYF.

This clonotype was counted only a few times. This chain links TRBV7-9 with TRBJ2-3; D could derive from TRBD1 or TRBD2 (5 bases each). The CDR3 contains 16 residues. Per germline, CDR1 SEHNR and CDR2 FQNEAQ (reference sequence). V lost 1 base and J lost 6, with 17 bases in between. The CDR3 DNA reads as TGTGCCAGCAGCTTAGGGGCCGGGACCACCTCTGATACGCAGTATTTT. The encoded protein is CASSLGAGTTSDTQYF.

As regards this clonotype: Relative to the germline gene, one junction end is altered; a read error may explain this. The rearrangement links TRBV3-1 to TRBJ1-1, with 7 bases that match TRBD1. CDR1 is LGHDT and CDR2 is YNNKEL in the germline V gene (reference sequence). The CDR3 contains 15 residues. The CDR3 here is CANSQAPGTVIEAFF. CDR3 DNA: TGTGCCAACAGCCAAGCCCCCGGGACAGTCATTGAAGCTTTCTTT.

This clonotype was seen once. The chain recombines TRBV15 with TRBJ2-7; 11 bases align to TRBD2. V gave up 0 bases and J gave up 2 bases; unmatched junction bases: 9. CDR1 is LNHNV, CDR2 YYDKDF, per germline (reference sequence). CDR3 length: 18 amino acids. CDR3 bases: TGTGCCACCAGCAGAGATCTGGGGCTAGCGGGAGGAGCCTACGAGCAGTACTTC. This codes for CATSRDLGLAGGAYEQYF. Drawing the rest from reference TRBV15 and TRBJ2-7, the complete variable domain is DAMVIQNPRYQVTQFGKPVTLSCSQTLNHNVMYWYQQKSSQAPKLLFHYYDKDFNNEADTPDNFQSRRPNTSFCFLDIRSPGLGDTAMYLCATSRDLGLAGGAYEQYFGPGTRLTVT.

This chain's CDR3 is CASSPQRPAQTYEQYF. The DNA of the CDR3 is TGCGCCAGCAGCCCCCAGCGGCCAGCCCAAACCTACGAGCAGTACTTC. The rearrangement links TRBV5-1 to TRBJ2-5; tentatively, D is TRBD2 (5 bases). The assigned J gene may be wrong: the sequence end matches TRBJ2-7 better. The germline CDR1 and CDR2 sequences are SGHRS and YFSETQ. The CDR3 spans 16 residues.

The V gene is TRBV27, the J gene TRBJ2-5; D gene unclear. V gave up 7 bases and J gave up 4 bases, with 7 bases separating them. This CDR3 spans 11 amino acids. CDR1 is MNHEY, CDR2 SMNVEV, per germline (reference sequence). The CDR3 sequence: CASNSGETQYF. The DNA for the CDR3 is TGTGCCAGCAACTCGGGAGAGACCCAGTACTTC.

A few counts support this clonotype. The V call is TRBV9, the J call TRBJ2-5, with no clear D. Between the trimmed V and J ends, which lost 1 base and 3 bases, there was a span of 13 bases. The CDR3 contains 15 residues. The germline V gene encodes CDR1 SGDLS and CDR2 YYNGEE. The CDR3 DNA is TGTGCCAGCAGCGTAAGGTCGGGCCAGAAAGAGACCCAGTACTTC. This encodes CASSVRSGQKETQYF.

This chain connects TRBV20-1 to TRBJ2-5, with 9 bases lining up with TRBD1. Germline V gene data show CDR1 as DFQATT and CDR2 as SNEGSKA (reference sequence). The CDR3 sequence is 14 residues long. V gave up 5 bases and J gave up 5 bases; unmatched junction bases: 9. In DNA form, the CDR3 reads TGCAGTGCTTTACGGACAGGGGTTGGGGAGACCCAGTACTTC. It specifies CSALRTGVGETQYF.

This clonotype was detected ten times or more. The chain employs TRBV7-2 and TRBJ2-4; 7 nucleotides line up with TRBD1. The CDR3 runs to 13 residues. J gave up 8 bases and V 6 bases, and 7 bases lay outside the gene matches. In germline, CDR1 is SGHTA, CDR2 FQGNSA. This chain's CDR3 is CASSVDRADIQYF. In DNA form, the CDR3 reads TGTGCCAGCAGTGTAGACAGGGCGGACATTCAGTACTTC. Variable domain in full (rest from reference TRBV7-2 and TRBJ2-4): GAGVSQSPSNKVTEKGKDVELRCDPISGHTALYWYRQSLGQGLEFLIYFQGNSAPDKSGLPSDRFSAERTGGSVSTLTIQRTQQEDSAVYLCASSVDRADIQYFGAGTRLSVL.

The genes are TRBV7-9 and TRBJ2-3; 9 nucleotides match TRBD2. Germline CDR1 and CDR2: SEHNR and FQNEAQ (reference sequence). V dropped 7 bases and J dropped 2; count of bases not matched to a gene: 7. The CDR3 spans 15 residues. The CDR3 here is CASTVAGEATDTQYF. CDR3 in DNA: TGTGCCAGCACAGTAGCGGGAGAGGCCACAGATACGCAGTATTTT.

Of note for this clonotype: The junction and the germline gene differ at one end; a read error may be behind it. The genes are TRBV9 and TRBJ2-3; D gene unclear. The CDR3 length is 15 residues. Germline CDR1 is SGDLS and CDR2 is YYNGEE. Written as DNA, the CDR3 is TGTGCCAGCAGCGCCCGGCCCCTGGCGTCAGATATGCAGTATTTT. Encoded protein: CASSARPLASDMQYF.

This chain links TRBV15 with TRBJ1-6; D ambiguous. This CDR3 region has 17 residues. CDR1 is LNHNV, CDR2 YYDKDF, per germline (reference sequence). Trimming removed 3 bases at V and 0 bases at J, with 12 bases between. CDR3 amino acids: CATSSNNPSSYNSPLHF. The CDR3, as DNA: TGTGCCACCAGCAGTAACAACCCGAGCTCCTATAATTCACCCCTCCACTTT.

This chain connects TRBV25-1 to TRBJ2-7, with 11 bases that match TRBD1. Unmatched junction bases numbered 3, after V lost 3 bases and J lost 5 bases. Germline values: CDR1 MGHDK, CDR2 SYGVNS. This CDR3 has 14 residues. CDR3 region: CASSDRTGGDEQYF. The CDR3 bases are TGTGCCAGCAGTGATAGGACAGGGGGCGACGAGCAGTACTTC.

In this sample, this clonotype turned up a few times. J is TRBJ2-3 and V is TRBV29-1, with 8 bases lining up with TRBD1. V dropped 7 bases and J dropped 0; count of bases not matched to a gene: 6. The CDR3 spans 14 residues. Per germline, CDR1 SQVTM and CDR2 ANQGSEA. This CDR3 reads CSAHRGASTDTQYF. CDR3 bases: TGCAGCGCCCACAGGGGGGCGAGCACAGATACGCAGTATTTT.

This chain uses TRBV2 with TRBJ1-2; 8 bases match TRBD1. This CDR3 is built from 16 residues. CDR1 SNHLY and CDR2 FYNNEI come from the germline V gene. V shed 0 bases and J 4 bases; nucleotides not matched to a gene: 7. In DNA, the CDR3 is TGTGCCAGCAGTGAAGCCCCGGCAGGGGGCATCTATGGCTACACCTTC. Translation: CASSEAPAGGIYGYTF.

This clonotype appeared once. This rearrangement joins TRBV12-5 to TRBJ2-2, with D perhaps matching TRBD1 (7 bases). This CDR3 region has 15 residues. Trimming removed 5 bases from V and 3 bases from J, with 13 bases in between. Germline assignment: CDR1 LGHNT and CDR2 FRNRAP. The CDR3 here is CASGPPGGYTGELFF. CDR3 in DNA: TGTGCTAGTGGTCCCCCAGGGGGGTACACCGGGGAGCTGTTTTTT.

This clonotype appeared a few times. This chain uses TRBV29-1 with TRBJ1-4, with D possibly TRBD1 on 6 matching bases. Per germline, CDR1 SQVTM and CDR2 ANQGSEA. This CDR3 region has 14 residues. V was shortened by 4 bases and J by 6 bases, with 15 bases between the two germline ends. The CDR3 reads CSVGGGTADEKLFF. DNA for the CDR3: TGCAGCGTTGGTGGGGGCACAGCGGATGAAAAACTGTTTTTT.

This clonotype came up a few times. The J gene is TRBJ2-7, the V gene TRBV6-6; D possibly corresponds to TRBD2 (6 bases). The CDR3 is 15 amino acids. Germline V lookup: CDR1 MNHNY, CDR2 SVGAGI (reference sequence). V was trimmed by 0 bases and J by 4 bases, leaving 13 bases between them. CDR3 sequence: CASSYSAGLNYEQYF. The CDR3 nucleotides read TGTGCCAGCAGTTACTCCGCGGGACTCAATTACGAGCAGTACTTC.

The chain's CDR3 is CAWNPGLAYNEQFF. The CDR3 DNA sequence: TGTGCCTGGAACCCGGGACTGGCCTACAATGAGCAGTTCTTC. This chain connects TRBV30 to TRBJ2-1; D is perhaps TRBD2 (6 bases). CDR3 length equals 14 residues. V lost 4 bases, J lost 2 bases, and 12 bases lay in between. In germline, CDR1 is GTSNPN, CDR2 SVGIG (reference sequence).